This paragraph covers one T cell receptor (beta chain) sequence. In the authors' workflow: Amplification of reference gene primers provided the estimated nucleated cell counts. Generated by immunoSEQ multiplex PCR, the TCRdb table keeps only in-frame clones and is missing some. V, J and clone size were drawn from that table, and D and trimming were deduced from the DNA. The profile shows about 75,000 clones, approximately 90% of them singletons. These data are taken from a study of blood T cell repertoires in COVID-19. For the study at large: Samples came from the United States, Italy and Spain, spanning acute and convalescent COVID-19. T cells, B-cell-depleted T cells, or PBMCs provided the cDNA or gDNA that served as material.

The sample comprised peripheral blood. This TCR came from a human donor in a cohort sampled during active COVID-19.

Written as DNA, the CDR3 is TGTGCCAGCAGTTTATTCGGGACTAGAGGGTATACGCAGTATTTT. Protein: CASSLFGTRGYTQYF. The gene calls are TRBV27 and TRBJ2-3; TRBD2 agrees at 8 bases. This CDR3 is 15 amino acids long. The germline V gene encodes CDR1 MNHEY and CDR2 SMNVEV (reference sequence). The V and J ends lost 1 base and 7 bases, in that order; junction bases with no gene match: 7.